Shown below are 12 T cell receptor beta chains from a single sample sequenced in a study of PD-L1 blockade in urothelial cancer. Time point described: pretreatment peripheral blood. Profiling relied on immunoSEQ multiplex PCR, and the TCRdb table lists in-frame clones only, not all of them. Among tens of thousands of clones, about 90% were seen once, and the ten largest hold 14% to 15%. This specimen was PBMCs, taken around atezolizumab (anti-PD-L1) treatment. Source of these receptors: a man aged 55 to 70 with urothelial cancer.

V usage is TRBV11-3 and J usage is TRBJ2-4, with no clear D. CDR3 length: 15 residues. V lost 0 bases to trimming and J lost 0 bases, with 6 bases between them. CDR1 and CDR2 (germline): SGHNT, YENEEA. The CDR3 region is CASSLDPVAKNIQYF. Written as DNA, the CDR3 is TGTGCCAGCAGCTTAGACCCTGTAGCCAAAAACATTCAGTACTTC.

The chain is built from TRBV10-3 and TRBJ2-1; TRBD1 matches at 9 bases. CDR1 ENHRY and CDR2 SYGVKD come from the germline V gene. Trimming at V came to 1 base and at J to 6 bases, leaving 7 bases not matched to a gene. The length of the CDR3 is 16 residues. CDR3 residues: CAISEWGQGGINEQFF. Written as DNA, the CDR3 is TGTGCCATCAGTGAGTGGGGACAGGGTGGGATCAATGAGCAGTTCTTC.

The CDR3 nucleotides read TGTGCCAGCAACCTGGGGGGGTTTGGCTACACCTTC. It is translated as CASNLGGFGYTF. J is TRBJ1-2 and V is TRBV28; possibly TRBD1 for D (5 bases). The length of the CDR3 is 12 residues. With 7 bases removed from V and 7 bases from J, the gap between germline ends came to 13 bases. Germline-derived CDR1 and CDR2 are MDHEN and SYDVKM.

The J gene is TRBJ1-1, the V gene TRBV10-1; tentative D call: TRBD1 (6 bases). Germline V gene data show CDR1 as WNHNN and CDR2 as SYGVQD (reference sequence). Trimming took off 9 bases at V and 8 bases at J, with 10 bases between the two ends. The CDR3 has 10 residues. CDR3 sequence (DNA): TGCGCCAGGCTAGACAGGGAAGCTTTCTTT. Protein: CARLDREAFF.

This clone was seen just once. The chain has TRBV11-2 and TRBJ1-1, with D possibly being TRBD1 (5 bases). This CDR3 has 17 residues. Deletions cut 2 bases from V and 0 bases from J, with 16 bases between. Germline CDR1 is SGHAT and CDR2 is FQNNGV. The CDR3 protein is CASSLRGNAVMNTEAFF. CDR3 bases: TGTGCCAGCAGCTTAAGGGGTAACGCAGTCATGAACACTGAAGCTTTCTTT.

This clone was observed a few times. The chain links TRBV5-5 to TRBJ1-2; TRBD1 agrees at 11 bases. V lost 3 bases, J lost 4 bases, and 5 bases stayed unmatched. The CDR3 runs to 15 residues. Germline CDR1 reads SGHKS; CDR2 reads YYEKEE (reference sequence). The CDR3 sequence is CASSSRTGGGYGYTF. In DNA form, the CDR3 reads TGTGCCAGCAGCTCACGGACAGGGGGCGGCTATGGCTACACCTTC.

In DNA form, the CDR3 reads TGTGCCAGCAGCTTAGGGAACAGGGGCTACGAGCAGTACTTC. This sequence encodes CASSLGNRGYEQYF. This sequence joins TRBV7-6 and TRBJ2-7, with TRBD1 matching 7 bases. After removal of 1 base from V and 3 bases from J, the junction contained 3 bases not matched to a gene. The V gene's germline CDR1 is SGHVS and CDR2 FNYEAQ. The CDR3 spans 14 residues. The whole variable domain, remainder taken from reference TRBV7-6 and TRBJ2-7, is GAGVSQSPRYKVTKRGQDVALRCDPISGHVSLYWYRQALGQGPEFLTYFNYEAQQDKSGLPNDRFSAERPEGSISTLTIQRTEQRDSAMYRCASSLGNRGYEQYFGPGTRLTVT.

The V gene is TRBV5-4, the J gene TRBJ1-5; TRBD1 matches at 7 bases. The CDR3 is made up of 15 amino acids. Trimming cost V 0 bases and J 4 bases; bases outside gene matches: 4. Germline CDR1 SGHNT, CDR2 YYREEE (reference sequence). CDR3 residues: CASSLDRGVNQPQHF. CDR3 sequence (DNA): TGTGCCAGCAGCTTGGACAGGGGAGTGAATCAGCCCCAGCATTTT. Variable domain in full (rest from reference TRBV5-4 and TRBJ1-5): ETGVTQSPTHLIKTRGQQVTLRCSSQSGHNTVSWYQQALGQGPQFIFQYYREEENGRGNFPPRFSGLQFPNYSSELNVNALELDDSALYLCASSLDRGVNQPQHFGDGTRLSIL.

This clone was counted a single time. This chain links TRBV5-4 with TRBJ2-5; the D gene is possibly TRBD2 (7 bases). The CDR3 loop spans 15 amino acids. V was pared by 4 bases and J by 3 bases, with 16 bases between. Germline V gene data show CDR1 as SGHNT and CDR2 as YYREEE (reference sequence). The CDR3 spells CASSPRGAEKETQYF. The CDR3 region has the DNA TGTGCCAGCAGCCCCCGGGGGGCGGAAAAAGAGACCCAGTACTTC.

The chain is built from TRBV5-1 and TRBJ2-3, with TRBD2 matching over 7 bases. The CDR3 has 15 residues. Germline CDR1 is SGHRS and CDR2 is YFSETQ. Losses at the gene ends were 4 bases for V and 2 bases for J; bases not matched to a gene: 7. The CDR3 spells CASSSQRGVTDTQYF. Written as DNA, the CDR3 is TGCGCCAGCAGCAGCCAGCGGGGTGTCACAGATACGCAGTATTTT.

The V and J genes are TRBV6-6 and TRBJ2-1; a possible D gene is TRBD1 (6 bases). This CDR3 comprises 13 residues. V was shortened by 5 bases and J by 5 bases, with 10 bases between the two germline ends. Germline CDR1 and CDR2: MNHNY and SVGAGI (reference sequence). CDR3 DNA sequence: TGTGCCAGCAGTCACGGGACACACAATGAGCAGTTCTTC. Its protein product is CASSHGTHNEQFF.

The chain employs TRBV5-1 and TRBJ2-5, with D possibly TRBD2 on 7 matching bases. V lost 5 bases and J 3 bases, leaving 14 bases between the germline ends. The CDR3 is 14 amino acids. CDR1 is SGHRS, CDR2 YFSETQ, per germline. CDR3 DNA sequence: TGCGCCAGCAGGACGAGGGGGGGGGAAGAGACCCAGTACTTC. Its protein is CASRTRGGEETQYF.